These 10 T cell receptor beta chains were all obtained from the same sample, sequenced in a study of vaccination effects on CD4 cells after COVID-19 (dated by TCRdb to the early 2020s). The receptor library was made with the immunoSEQ multiplex PCR assay. TCRdb holds this immuneACCESS table with in-frame rearrangements only. Some clones are missing; in checked studies, unresolved V genes explain under half, and the rest has no known cause. The table for this sample lists 20,000 to 25,000 clones; less than 85% of them were counted only once. Of the sample, 35% to 40% falls within the top ten clones. For these TCRs, the target antigens are not known. The ViraFEST assay stimulated PBMC with viral peptide pools and then used TCR sequencing to identify antigen-specific CD4+ T cell clonotypes by expansion. After around ten days of culture, CD4+ T cells were isolated with the EasySep CD4+ T cell isolation kit. Convalescent patients had PCR-confirmed SARS-CoV-2 infection between March and December 2020, before Alpha, Beta and Delta variants emerged in the United States.

Sequenced material: CD4+ T cells from PBMCs cultured with a peptide pool, taken before COVID-19 vaccination. Receptor source: a human donor who had a prior SARS-CoV-2 infection.

This clone was picked up a small number of times. V gene TRBV20-1 combines with J gene TRBJ2-1; 7 nucleotides align to TRBD2. Germline V gives CDR1 DFQATT, CDR2 SNEGSKA (reference sequence). The length of the CDR3 is 14 residues. Germline trimming cut 3 bases from V and 3 bases from J; bases unmatched to any gene: 5. This CDR3 reads CSASAGLVYNEQFF. The CDR3 DNA follows: TGCAGTGCTAGTGCTGGACTAGTCTACAATGAGCAGTTCTTC.

The genes are TRBV29-1 and TRBJ1-1, with TRBD1 matching over 8 bases. V gave up 6 bases and J gave up 8 bases; unmatched junction bases: 11. CDR3 size: 13 residues. In germline, CDR1 is SQVTM, CDR2 ANQGSEA. The CDR3 is CSVLSVQGEEAFF. DNA of the CDR3: TGCAGCGTCCTGTCTGTACAGGGGGAGGAAGCTTTCTTT. Full variable domain (outside the CDR3, taken from reference TRBV29-1 and TRBJ1-1): SAVISQKPSRDICQRGTSLTIQCQVDSQVTMMFWYRQQPGQSLTLIATANQGSEATYESGFVIDKFPISRPNLTFSTLTVSNMSPEDSSIYLCSVLSVQGEEAFFGQGTRLTVV.

The chain carries TRBV4-2 and TRBJ1-4; no clear D. V lost 0 bases and J 5 bases, leaving 7 bases between the germline ends. The CDR3 is 14 residues long. CDR1 is LGHNA, CDR2 YNFKEQ, per germline. CDR3 sequence reads: CASSQDEGNEKLFF. For the CDR3, the DNA is TGTGCCAGCAGCCAAGATGAAGGGAATGAAAAACTGTTTTTT.

The chain uses TRBV19 and TRBJ1-4; no firm D call. This CDR3 is built from 11 residues. The ends were cut back, 6 bases at V and 5 bases at J, with 4 bases in the middle. Germline V gives CDR1 LNHDA, CDR2 SQIVND (reference sequence). CDR3 nucleotides: TGTGCCAGTAGCAGGAATGAAAAACTGTTTTTT. Its translation is CASSRNEKLFF.

This chain joins TRBV7-3 and TRBJ2-1; D may correspond to TRBD1 or TRBD2 (5 bases each). This CDR3 has 16 residues. CDR1 and CDR2 (germline): SGHTA, FQGTGA. V shed 5 bases and J shed 5 bases, with 19 bases lying between them. The CDR3 here is CASSPRSLGDHNEQFF. CDR3 nucleotides: TGTGCCAGCAGCCCCCGGTCTCTGGGGGACCACAATGAGCAGTTCTTC.

The genes are TRBV9 and TRBJ2-5; D perhaps matches TRBD1 (5 bases). CDR3 size: 15 residues. Trimming pared 0 bases from V and 2 bases from J, leaving 11 bases between. Germline V gene data show CDR1 as SGDLS and CDR2 as YYNGEE. Written as DNA, the CDR3 is TGTGCCAGCAGCGTAGGCGCAGGGCGGCAAGAGACCCAGTACTTC. Translating gives CASSVGAGRQETQYF.

This clone was picked up a small number of times. V gene TRBV2 combines with J gene TRBJ1-1; D not resolved. CDR1 and CDR2 from the germline V gene are SNHLY and FYNNEI. There are 13 residues in the CDR3. Deletions cut 4 bases from V and 6 bases from J, with 12 bases between. CDR3 DNA: TGTGCCAGCAGTGGGGAGACCCCAGCTGAAGCTTTCTTT. Amino acid sequence: CASSGETPAEAFF.

The J gene is TRBJ1-5, the V gene TRBV2, with D unresolved. The germline V gene encodes CDR1 SNHLY and CDR2 FYNNEI. V was clipped by 5 bases and J by 6 bases, with 14 bases between them. The CDR3 spans 14 residues. The CDR3 reads CASSRLTAGQPQHF. In DNA, the CDR3 is TGTGCCAGCAGTCGGCTTACAGCGGGTCAGCCCCAGCATTTT.

This clone has a handful of counts. The chain employs TRBV2 and TRBJ1-6; TRBD1 matches 7 bases. Germline-derived CDR1 and CDR2 are SNHLY and FYNNEI. V dropped 7 bases and J dropped 4; count of bases not matched to a gene: 13. CDR3 length: 17 residues. This CDR3 is CASTHRGSTAYNSPLHF. CDR3 DNA: TGTGCCAGCACCCACAGGGGTAGTACAGCTTATAATTCACCCCTCCACTTT.

This clone has just a few counts. The rearrangement uses TRBV18 and TRBJ1-3; no clear D gene. Trimming removed 5 bases at V and 0 bases at J, with 17 bases between. The CDR3 is made up of 17 amino acids. Germline CDR1 is KGHSH and CDR2 is LQKENI. This CDR3 is CASSARKGLLSGNTIYF. CDR3 nucleotides: TGTGCCAGCTCAGCCCGTAAAGGCCTACTCTCTGGAAACACCATATATTTT.